Included here is one TCR beta chain sequence, with context. The antigen remains unidentified. Sequencing was performed with immunoSEQ multiplex PCR; in TCRdb, only in-frame clones are kept and a portion is missing. Among more than 45,000 clones, roughly 90% were seen once, and the ten largest hold roughly 18%. The data derive from a study of lymphopenia after photon versus proton radiotherapy. Broader study findings: Only patients who died were analyzed for survival; proton advantage is unproven.

The CDR3 spans 13 residues. Trimming took 6 bases from V and 7 from J, leaving 15 bases between them. The germline V gene has CDR1 ENHRY and CDR2 SYGVKD. The receptor comes from a woman aged 40-49 years with cholangiocarcinoma. The genes are TRBV10-3 and TRBJ1-2, with D unclear. Sample: peripheral blood, taken from a patient treated with photon-based radiotherapy. In DNA form, the CDR3 reads TGTGCCATCAGGTCGACTGGAGGAGCTGGCTACACCTTC. Residues: CAIRSTGGAGYTF.